The present T cell receptor (beta chain) was sequenced within a study of T-cell reconstitution after alpha-beta-depleted transplantation in children. Study-level results: Several hundred expanded graft clones reportedly supplied alpha-beta T cells about two months after transplant. Some patients' high day-60 TCRbeta diversity was attributed to recipient cells surviving conditioning. After one year, T-cell counts and TCRbeta diversity mostly came from new T cells.

Regarding this clonotype: Its target is not known.

This sample's TCRbeta library carried unique molecular identifier barcodes. TCRdb re-called the PCR reads with MiXCR, one entry per CDR3 protein. The table shows approximately 520,000 distinct CDR3 sequences, with approximately 10% occurring only once. V dropped 4 bases and J dropped 9; count of bases not matched to a gene: 15. This CDR3 contains 18 residues. Germline V CDR1 and CDR2: SGHAT, FQDESV (reference sequence). The sample in question was PBMCs, mostly from graft donor cells, obtained 180 days after TCRalphabeta/CD19-depleted stem cell transplant. This chain uses TRBV11-1 with TRBJ2-1; 13 positions match TRBD2. The source of this sequence is a female patient between 2 and 10 years old who had a stem cell transplant for aplastic anemia, so the T cells may come from the graft donor. The CDR3 nucleotides read TGTGCCAGCAGCTCGCCCGGACTAGCGGGAGACCCCCGGGTTGAGCAGTTCTTC. Its translation is CASSSPGLAGDPRVEQFF. The full variable domain, completed using reference TRBV11-1 and TRBJ2-1, is EAEVAQSPRYKITEKSQAVAFWCDPISGHATLYWYRQILGQGPELLVQFQDESVVDDSQLPKDRFSAERLKGVDSTLKIQPAELGDSAMYLCASSSPGLAGDPRVEQFFGPGTRLTVL.